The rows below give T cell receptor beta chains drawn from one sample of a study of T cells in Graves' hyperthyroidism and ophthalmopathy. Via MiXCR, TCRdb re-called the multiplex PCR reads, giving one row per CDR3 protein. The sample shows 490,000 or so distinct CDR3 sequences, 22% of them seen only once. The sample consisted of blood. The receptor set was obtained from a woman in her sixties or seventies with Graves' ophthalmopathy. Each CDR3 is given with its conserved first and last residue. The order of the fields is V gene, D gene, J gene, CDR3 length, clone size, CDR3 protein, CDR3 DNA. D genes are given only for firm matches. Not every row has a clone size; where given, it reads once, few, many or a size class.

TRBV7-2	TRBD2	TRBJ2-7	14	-	CASSWGGSVREQYF	TGTGCCAGCAGCTGGGGCGGGAGTGTGCGGGAGCAGTACTTC
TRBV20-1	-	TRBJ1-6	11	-	CSARDAGHFHF	TGCAGTGCTAGAGATGCGGGTCATTTCCACTTT
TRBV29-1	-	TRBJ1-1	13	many	CSVEEGGGTEAFF	TGCAGCGTTGAAGAGGGTGGGGGCACTGAAGCTTTCTTT
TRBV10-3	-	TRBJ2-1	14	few	CAISSREKYNEQFF	TGTGCCATCAGTTCTCGGGAGAAATACAATGAGCAGTTCTTC
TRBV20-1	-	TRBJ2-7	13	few	CSARGQVLREQYF	TGCAGTGCTAGAGGACAGGTACTACGCGAGCAGTACTTC
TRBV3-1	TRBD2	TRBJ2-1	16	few	CASSQDLLAGGNEQFF	TGTGCCAGCAGCCAAGATTTACTAGCGGGAGGGAATGAGCAGTTCTTC
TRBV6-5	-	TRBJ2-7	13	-	CASSYSVGYEQYF	TGTGCCAGCAGTTACTCTGTGGGGTACGAGCAGTACTTC
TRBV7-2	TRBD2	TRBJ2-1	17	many	CASSFNPGTSAYNEQFF	TGTGCCAGCAGCTTCAACCCGGGGACTAGCGCCTACAATGAGCAGTTCTTC
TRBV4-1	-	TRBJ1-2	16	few	CASSQDQTPGFYGYTF	TGCGCCAGCAGCCAAGATCAGACCCCCGGCTTCTATGGCTACACCTTC
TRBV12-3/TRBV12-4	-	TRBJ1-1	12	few	CASSFSGFLAFF	TGTGCCAGCAGTTTTTCCGGGTTCCTCGCTTTCTTT
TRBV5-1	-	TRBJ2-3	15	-	CASSLDGSRTDTQYF	TGCGCCAGCAGCTTGGACGGGAGTCGGACAGATACGCAGTATTTT
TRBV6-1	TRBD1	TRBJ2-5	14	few	CAIQTGQGGGTQYF	TGTGCCATCCAAACGGGACAGGGAGGTGGGACCCAGTACTTC
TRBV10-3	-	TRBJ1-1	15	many	CAIRAPKGQNTEAFF	TGTGCCATCAGGGCTCCCAAGGGGCAGAACACTGAAGCTTTCTTT
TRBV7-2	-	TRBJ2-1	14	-	CASSPQASYNEQFF	TGTGCCAGCAGCCCCCAGGCCTCCTACAATGAGCAGTTCTTC
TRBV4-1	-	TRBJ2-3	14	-	CASSQVGLTDTQYF	TGCGCCAGCAGCCAAGTCGGGCTCACAGATACGCAGTATTTT
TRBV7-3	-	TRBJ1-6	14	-	CASSSAPTGGTLHF	TGTGCCAGCAGCTCCGCCCCCACGGGGGGGACCCTCCACTTT
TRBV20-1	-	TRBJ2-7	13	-	CSARDPGRAEQYF	TGCAGTGCTAGAGATCCCGGCAGGGCCGAGCAGTACTTC
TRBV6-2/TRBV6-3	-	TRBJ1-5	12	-	CASRSGGQPQHF	TGTGCCAGCAGATCCGGGGGTCAGCCCCAGCATTTT
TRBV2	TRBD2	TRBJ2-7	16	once	CASSGTSSGRAYEQYF	TGTGCCAGCAGCGGAACGTCTAGCGGGAGGGCCTACGAGCAGTACTTC
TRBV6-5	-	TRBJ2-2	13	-	CASSYRFPGELFF	TGTGCCAGCAGTTACCGATTCCCAGGGGAGCTGTTTTTT
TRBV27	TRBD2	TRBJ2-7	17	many	CASSSARTSYRTYEQYF	TGTGCCAGCAGTTCAGCCCGGACTAGCTATCGAACCTACGAGCAGTACTTC
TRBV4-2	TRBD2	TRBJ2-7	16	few	CASSQMTSGGPDEQYF	TGTGCCAGCAGCCAGATGACTAGCGGAGGGCCCGACGAGCAGTACTTC
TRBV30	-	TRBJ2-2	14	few	CAWKSQPGSGELFF	TGTGCCTGGAAGTCCCAACCGGGTTCCGGGGAGCTGTTTTTT
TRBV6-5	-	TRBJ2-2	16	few	CASSYPQGLSTGELFF	TGTGCCAGCAGTTACCCGCAGGGATTGAGCACCGGGGAGCTGTTTTTT
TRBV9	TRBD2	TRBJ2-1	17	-	CASSVVASGSGSNEQFF	TGTGCCAGCAGCGTAGTGGCTAGCGGGAGTGGGAGCAATGAGCAGTTCTTC
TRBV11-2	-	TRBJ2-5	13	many	CASSFGAGETQYF	TGTGCCAGCAGCTTCGGGGCCGGAGAGACCCAGTACTTC
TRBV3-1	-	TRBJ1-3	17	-	CASSPRGGHGSGNTIYF	TGTGCCAGCAGCCCCCGTGGGGGCCATGGCTCTGGAAACACCATATATTTT
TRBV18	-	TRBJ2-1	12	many	CASSPGRAEQFF	TGTGCCAGCTCACCAGGAAGAGCTGAGCAGTTCTTC
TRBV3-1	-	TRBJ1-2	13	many	CASSPRPGYGYTF	TGTGCCAGCAGCCCGCGGCCAGGCTATGGCTACACCTTC
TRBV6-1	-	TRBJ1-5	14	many	CASSAKPGNQPQHF	TGTGCCAGCAGTGCCAAACCCGGCAATCAGCCCCAGCATTTT
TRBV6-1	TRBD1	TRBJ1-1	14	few	CASSPGQGVSEAFF	TGTGCCAGCAGCCCGGGACAGGGGGTATCTGAAGCTTTCTTT
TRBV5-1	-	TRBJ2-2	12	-	CASTHGGGELFF	TGCGCCAGCACCCACGGGGGCGGGGAGCTGTTTTTT
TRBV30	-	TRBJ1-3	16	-	CAWSVRRGGRGNTIYF	TGTGCCTGGAGTGTACGCCGGGGTGGCCGTGGAAACACCATATATTTT
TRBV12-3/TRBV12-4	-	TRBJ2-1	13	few	CASKPGDVDEQFF	TGTGCCAGCAAGCCAGGGGACGTCGATGAGCAGTTCTTC
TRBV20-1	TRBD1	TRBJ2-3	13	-	CSAPTTGADTQYF	TGCAGTGCTCCTACGACAGGGGCAGATACGCAGTATTTT
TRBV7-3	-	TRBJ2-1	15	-	CASSLEGQIFDEQFF	TGTGCCAGCAGCTTAGAGGGGCAGATATTTGATGAACAGTTCTTC
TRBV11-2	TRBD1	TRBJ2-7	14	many	CASSPGTGAYEQYF	TGTGCCAGCAGCCCCGGGACAGGGGCCTACGAGCAGTACTTC
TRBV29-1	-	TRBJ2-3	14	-	CSVPTVRGADTQYF	TGCAGCGTCCCGACCGTGAGGGGGGCAGATACGCAGTATTTT
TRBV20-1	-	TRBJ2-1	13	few	CSARGRTANEQFF	TGCAGTGCTAGGGGACGAACGGCAAATGAGCAGTTCTTC
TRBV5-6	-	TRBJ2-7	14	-	CASSQIGRTYEQYF	TGTGCCAGCAGCCAGATCGGGCGTACCTACGAGCAGTACTTC
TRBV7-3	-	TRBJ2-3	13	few	CASSPPGRDTQYF	TGTGCCAGCAGCCCCCCGGGGAGGGATACGCAGTATTTT
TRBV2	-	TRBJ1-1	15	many	CASSRPTGWGTEAFF	TGTGCCAGCAGTAGACCTACAGGGTGGGGAACTGAAGCTTTCTTT
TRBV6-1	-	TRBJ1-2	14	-	CASSLREGTYGYTF	TGTGCCAGCAGCCTAAGGGAAGGGACCTATGGCTACACCTTC
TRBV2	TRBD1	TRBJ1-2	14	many	CASSGQGATYGYTF	TGTGCCAGCAGCGGGCAGGGGGCGACCTATGGCTACACCTTC